The clone carrying this TCR beta chain has a handful of counts. The data were taken from a study of T cell responses to AZD1222 COVID-19 vaccine. The CDR3 contains 15 residues. CDR1 ENHRY and CDR2 SYGVKD come from the germline V gene. Trimming took 3 bases from V and 5 from J, leaving 14 bases between them. Using immunoSEQ multiplex PCR, the repertoire was profiled, and TCRdb retains in-frame clones only, with some absent. This table holds some 120,000 clones, about 88% found once. This chain links TRBV10-3 with TRBJ2-1, with D maybe TRBD1 (6 bases). The sequences come from peripheral blood, collected on day 0 of AZD1222 vaccination. The clonotype comes from an adult in good health. CDR3 DNA sequence: TGTGCCATCAGTGACCTCGGGACATCGAACAATGAGCAGTTCTTC. Translated: CAISDLGTSNNEQFF.